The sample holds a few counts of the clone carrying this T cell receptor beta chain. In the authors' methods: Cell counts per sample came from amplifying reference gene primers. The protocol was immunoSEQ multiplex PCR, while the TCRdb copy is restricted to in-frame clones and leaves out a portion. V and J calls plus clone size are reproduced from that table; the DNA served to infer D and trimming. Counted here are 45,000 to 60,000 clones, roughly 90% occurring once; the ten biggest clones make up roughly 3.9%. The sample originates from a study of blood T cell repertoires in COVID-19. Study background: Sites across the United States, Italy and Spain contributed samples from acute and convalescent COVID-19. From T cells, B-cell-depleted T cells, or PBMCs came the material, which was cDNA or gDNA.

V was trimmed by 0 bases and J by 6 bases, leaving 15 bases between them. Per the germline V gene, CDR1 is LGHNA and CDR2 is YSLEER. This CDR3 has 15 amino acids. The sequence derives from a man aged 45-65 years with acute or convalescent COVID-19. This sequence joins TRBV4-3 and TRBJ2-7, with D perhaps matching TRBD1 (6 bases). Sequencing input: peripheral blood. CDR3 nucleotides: TGCGCCAGCAGCCAAGATCGGGACAATTTGTCCGAGCAGTACTTC. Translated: CASSQDRDNLSEQYF.